This passage covers 10 T cell receptor beta chains from one sample sequenced in a study of T cell clonality in common variable immunodeficiency (dated by TCRdb to the mid-2010s). Libraries were prepared through the immunoSEQ multiplex PCR assay. The table comes from immuneACCESS by way of TCRdb, which keeps in-frame sequences with V and J called. Part of the clones is missing from these tables; in studies checked, under half for an unresolved V gene and the rest for unknown reasons. In this sample the table shows around 55,000 clones, and no singletons are among them. The top ten clonotypes cover around 0.82% of the sample. Sequencing was performed on peripheral blood mononuclear cells. These receptors all stem from a person aged 18 to 75 in good health.

This clone came up many times. The part of the CDR3 DNA that was read is TGCAGTGTAGAAGCTAGCGGAACCTACGAG. Amino acids: CSVEASGTYE. The whole CDR3 sequence is CSVEASGTYEQYF. The V and J genes are TRBV20-1 and TRBJ2-7; 7 nucleotides line up with TRBD2. The CDR3 goes on 3 residues after the read ends, and that part is filled in from the germline J gene. The CDR3 is made up of 13 amino acids. V dropped 7 bases and J dropped 2; count of bases not matched to a gene: 8. CDR1 and CDR2 (germline): DFQATT, SNEGSKA (reference sequence).

This clone came up many times. The observed sequence ends 3 residues before the CDR3 terminus, with the missing tail filled in from the germline J gene. This chain joins TRBV20-1 and TRBJ1-2, with a weak D call TRBD1 (5 bases). Trimming stripped 6 bases from V and 1 base from J, with 12 bases between. Germline V CDR1 and CDR2: DFQATT, SNEGSKA (reference sequence). The length of the CDR3 is 13 residues. The part of the CDR3 DNA that was read is TGCAGTGCAAGGTCCGGGGGTAACTATGGC. Encoded protein: CSARSGGNYG. The whole CDR3 region reads CSARSGGNYGYTF.

This clone appeared many times. The read stops 3 residues short of the end of the CDR3; the missing end is completed from the germline J gene. V is TRBV19 and J is TRBJ2-3, with 12 bases fitting TRBD2. The CDR3 sequence is 15 residues long. CDR1 and CDR2 (germline): LNHDA, SQIVND (reference sequence). J gave up 3 bases and V 9 bases, and 7 bases lay outside the gene matches. The CDR3 protein is CASQTSGRWTDTQYF. The part of the CDR3 DNA that was read is TGTGCCAGCCAGACTAGCGGGAGATGGACAGATACG. Full variable domain (outside the CDR3, taken from reference TRBV19 and TRBJ2-3): DGGITQSPKYLFRKEGQNVTLSCEQNLNHDAMYWYRQDPGQGLRLIYYSQIVNDFQKGDIAEGYSVSREKKESFPLTVTSAQKNPTAFYLCASQTSGRWTDTQYFGPGTRLTVL.

This clone has ten or more counts. CDR3 region: CSASAPRGAFNYGYTF. The CDR3 DNA, read in part, is TGCAGTGCTAGCGCGCCGCGGGGGGCATTTAACTATGGC. The genes are TRBV20-1 and TRBJ1-2, with D possibly being TRBD1 (6 bases). Read sequence stops 3 residues before the CDR3 end, and the germline J gene provides the missing end. The CDR3 extends over 16 amino acids. Germline CDR1 is DFQATT and CDR2 is SNEGSKA (reference sequence). V was clipped by 3 bases and J by 1 base, with 18 bases between them.

This clone has only a few counts. A far larger clone is one base from this, pointing to a likely read error. The read terminates 3 residues before the CDR3 end, so the remaining end is supplied by the germline J gene. This chain links TRBV18 with TRBJ2-3; 9 bases agree with TRBD2. This CDR3 has 15 residues. The germline gives CDR1 KGHSH, CDR2 LQKENI. Incomplete CDR3 DNA: TGTGGCAGCTCCCGCGGGGGGGCCTACACAGATACG. Translated, it gives CGSSRGGAYTDT. The whole CDR3 protein is CGSSRGGAYTDTQYF.

This clone was detected ten times or more. The CDR3 goes on 3 residues after the read ends, and that part is filled in from the germline J gene. The chain employs TRBV5-4 and TRBJ1-2; D uncertain. The length of the CDR3 is 14 residues. The V end lost 1 base, the J end lost 4 bases, and 11 bases lay between the germline ends. The germline CDR1 and CDR2 sequences are SGHNT and YYREEE (reference sequence). Here the CDR3 reads CASSLKGSAYGYTF. CDR3 bases read: TGTGCCAGCAGCTTGAAGGGTTCTGCCTATGGC. Drawing the rest from reference TRBV5-4 and TRBJ1-2, the complete variable domain is ETGVTQSPTHLIKTRGQQVTLRCSSQSGHNTVSWYQQALGQGPQFIFQYYREEENGRGNFPPRFSGLQFPNYSSELNVNALELDDSALYLCASSLKGSAYGYTFGSGTRLTVV.

This clone appeared a few times. The CDR3 is cut off 3 residues early in the read; its end comes from the germline J gene. The chain couples TRBV5-1 to TRBJ2-2; 9 nucleotides line up with TRBD1. The germline V gene encodes CDR1 SGHRS and CDR2 YFSETQ. CDR3 size: 16 residues. V shed 4 bases and J 6 bases; nucleotides not matched to a gene: 10. The CDR3 loop reads CASSPLPQGAAGELFF. Incomplete CDR3 DNA: TGCGCCAGCAGCCCGCTACCACAGGGGGCTGCCGGGGAG. Together with reference TRBV5-1 and TRBJ2-2, the CDR3 gives the full variable domain: KAGVTQTPRYLIKTRGQQVTLSCSPISGHRSVSWYQQTPGQGLQFLFEYFSETQRNKGNFPGRFSGRQFSNSRSEMNVSTLELGDSALYLCASSPLPQGAAGELFFGEGSRLTVL.

This clone was seen at least ten times. Sequencing ends 3 residues short of the CDR3 end; the germline J gene provides the rest. V gene TRBV5-4 combines with J gene TRBJ1-1, with TRBD1 as a possible D gene (5 bases). The germline CDR1 and CDR2 sequences are SGHNT and YYREEE (reference sequence). Trimming removed 0 bases from V and 4 bases from J, with 10 bases in between. CDR3 length equals 14 residues. The CDR3: CASSLGGDGTEAFF. Partial CDR3 DNA: TGTGCCAGCAGCTTGGGGGGCGATGGCACTGAA. Filled out from reference TRBV5-4 and TRBJ1-1, the complete variable domain reads ETGVTQSPTHLIKTRGQQVTLRCSSQSGHNTVSWYQQALGQGPQFIFQYYREEENGRGNFPPRFSGLQFPNYSSELNVNALELDDSALYLCASSLGGDGTEAFFGQGTRLTVV.

This clone was recorded many times. Read coverage stops 3 residues before the CDR3 terminus; the germline J gene supplies the remainder. The chain carries TRBV3-1 (or the pseudogene TRBV3-2) and TRBJ1-1; D call uncertain. Germline CDR1 reads LGHDT; CDR2 reads YNNKEL (reference sequence). There are 9 residues in the CDR3. The covered CDR3 bases are TGTGACACGAGGGCGAGG. Translating gives CDTRAR. The whole CDR3 protein is CDTRARAFF.

There are many counts of this clone. With the read ending 3 residues before the CDR3 end, the germline J gene is used to fill in that end. This chain links TRBV14 with TRBJ1-4; D possibly corresponds to TRBD1 (6 bases). Germline CDR1 reads SGHDN; CDR2 reads FVKESK. V was clipped by 6 bases and J by 6 bases, with 14 bases between them. This CDR3 spans 14 amino acids. CDR3 DNA, as far as it was read: TGTGCCAGCAGGTCAGACAGGAGGGATGAAAAA. It codes for CASRSDRRDEK. The whole CDR3 protein reads CASRSDRRDEKLFF.